A selection of T cell receptor beta chains follows, all from one sample in a study of long-term antiretroviral therapy in people with HIV. TCRdb's copy holds only in-frame clones and misses some; the assay was immunoSEQ multiplex PCR. The sample yields roughly 18,000 clones, 78% seen once. This sample comprised unsorted PBMCs, obtained at the start of antiretroviral therapy, before treatment. These TCRs come from a woman between 40 and 55 years old with HIV. Each CDR3 is given with its conserved first and last residue. D genes are given only for firm matches.

CDR3 length	V gene	D gene	J gene	CDR3 protein
15	TRBV7-9	NA	TRBJ2-2	CASSFRNRNTGELFF
14	TRBV7-2	NA	TRBJ1-1	CASSLAGATSGAFF
15	TRBV28	NA	TRBJ1-4	CASSFSSGANEKLFF
16	TRBV7-2	NA	TRBJ1-2	CASSLTIRAVDYGYTF
14	TRBV7-2	NA	TRBJ2-5	CASSPGSTGETQYF
14	TRBV18	NA	TRBJ1-5	CASSPRESNQPQHF
15	TRBV28	TRBD2	TRBJ2-7	CASSFRDYPTYEQYF
14	TRBV6-4	TRBD2	TRBJ2-3	CASSASGGADTQYF
16	TRBV7-8	NA	TRBJ2-2	CASSLRRGSATGELFF
13	TRBV28	TRBD1	TRBJ2-7	CASSEGQPGEQYF
13	TRBV18	NA	TRBJ2-5	CASSPPAGETQYF
13	TRBV28	TRBD1	TRBJ2-5	CASTGTGYGTQYF